This T cell receptor (beta chain) came from a study of shared clonotypes between healthy human individuals. Repertoires were generated with immunoSEQ multiplex PCR, while TCRdb's copy carries only in-frame clones and drops some. Of about 380,000 clones in the sample, approximately 96% were seen once. As for this clone: Other nucleotide sequences from this sample produce the same CDR3.

This clonotype originated in a man aged 25 to 45 in good health. The sample taken for sequencing was memory CD8+ T cells sorted from blood. Subset in this sample: CD45RO+ cells pooled with CCR7-negative TemRA cells.

The CDR3 DNA sequence: TGTGCCAGCAGTTTGGGGGCGGCCAATCAGCCCCAGCATTTT. It translates to CASSLGAANQPQHF. The chain combines TRBV27 with TRBJ1-5; D possibly corresponds to TRBD1 (6 bases). V was pared by 3 bases and J by 3 bases, with 9 bases between. The CDR3 is 14 amino acids. Germline V gene lookup returns CDR1 MNHEY and CDR2 SMNVEV (reference sequence).